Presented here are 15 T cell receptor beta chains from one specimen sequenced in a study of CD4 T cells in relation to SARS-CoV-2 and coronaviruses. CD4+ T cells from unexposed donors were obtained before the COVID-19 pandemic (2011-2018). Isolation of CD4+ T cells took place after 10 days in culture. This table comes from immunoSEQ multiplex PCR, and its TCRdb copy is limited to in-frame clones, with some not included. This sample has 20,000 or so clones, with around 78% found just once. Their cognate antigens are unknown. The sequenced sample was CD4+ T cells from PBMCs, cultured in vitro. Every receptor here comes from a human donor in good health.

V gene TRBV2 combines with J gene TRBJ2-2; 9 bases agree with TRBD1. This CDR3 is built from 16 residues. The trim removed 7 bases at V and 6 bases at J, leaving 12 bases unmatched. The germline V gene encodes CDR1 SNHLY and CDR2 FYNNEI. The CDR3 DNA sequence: TGTGCCAGCACCCCCCTCCGGGACAGGGCGGCCGGGGAGCTGTTTTTT. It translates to CASTPLRDRAAGELFF.

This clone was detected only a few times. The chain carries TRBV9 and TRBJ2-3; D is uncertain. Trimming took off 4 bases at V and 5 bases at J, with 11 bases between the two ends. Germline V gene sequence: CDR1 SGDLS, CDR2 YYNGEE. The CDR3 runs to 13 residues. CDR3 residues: CASSQRNGDTQYF. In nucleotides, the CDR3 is TGTGCCAGCAGCCAGAGGAATGGAGATACGCAGTATTTT.

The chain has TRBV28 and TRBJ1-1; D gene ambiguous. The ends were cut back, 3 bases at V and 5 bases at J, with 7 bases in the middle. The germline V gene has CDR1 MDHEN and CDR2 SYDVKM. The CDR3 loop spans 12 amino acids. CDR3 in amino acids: CASSLVRTEAFF. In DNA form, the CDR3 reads TGTGCCAGCAGTTTGGTACGGACTGAAGCTTTCTTT.

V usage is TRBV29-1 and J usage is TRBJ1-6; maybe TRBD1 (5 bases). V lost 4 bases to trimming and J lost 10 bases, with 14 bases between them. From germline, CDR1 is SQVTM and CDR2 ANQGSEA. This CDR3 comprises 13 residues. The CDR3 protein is CSVVFREGSPLHF. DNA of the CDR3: TGCAGCGTTGTATTCAGGGAAGGGTCACCCCTCCACTTT.

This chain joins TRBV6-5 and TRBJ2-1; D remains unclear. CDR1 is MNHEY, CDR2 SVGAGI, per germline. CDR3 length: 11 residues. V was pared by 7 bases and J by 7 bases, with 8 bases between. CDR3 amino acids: CASTNINEQFF. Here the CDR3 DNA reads TGTGCCAGCACCAATATAAATGAGCAGTTCTTC.

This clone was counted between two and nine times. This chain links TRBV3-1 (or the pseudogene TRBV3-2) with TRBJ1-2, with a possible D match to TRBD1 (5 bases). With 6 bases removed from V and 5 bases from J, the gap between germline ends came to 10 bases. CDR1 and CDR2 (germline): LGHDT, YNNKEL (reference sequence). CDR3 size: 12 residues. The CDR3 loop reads CASSQRGYGYTF. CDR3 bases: TGTGCCAGCAGTCAAAGGGGTTATGGCTACACCTTC.

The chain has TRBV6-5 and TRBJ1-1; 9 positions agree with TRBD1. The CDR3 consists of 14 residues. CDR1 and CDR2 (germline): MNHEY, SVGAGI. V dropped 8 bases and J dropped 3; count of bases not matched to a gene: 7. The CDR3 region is CASEPGQGYTEAFF. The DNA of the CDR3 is TGTGCCAGCGAACCGGGACAGGGATACACTGAAGCTTTCTTT.

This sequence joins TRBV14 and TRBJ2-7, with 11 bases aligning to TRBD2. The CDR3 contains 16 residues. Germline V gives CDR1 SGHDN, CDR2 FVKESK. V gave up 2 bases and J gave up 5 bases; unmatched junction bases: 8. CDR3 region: CASSQKFSGRDHEQYF. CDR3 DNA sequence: TGTGCCAGCAGCCAAAAGTTTAGCGGGAGGGACCACGAGCAGTACTTC.

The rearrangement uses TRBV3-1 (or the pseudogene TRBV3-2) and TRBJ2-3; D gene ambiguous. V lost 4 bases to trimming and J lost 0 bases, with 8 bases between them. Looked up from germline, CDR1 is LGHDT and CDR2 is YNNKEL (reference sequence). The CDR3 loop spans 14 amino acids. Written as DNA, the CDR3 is TGTGCCAGCAGCCCCCTAACCAGCACAGATACGCAGTATTTT. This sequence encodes CASSPLTSTDTQYF.

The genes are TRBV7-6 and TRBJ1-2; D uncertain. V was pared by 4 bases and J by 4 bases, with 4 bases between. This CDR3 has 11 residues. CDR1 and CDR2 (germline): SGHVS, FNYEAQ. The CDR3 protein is CASSWPYGYTF. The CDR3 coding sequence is TGTGCCAGCAGCTGGCCCTATGGCTACACCTTC. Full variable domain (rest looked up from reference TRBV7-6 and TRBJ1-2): GAGVSQSPRYKVTKRGQDVALRCDPISGHVSLYWYRQALGQGPEFLTYFNYEAQQDKSGLPNDRFSAERPEGSISTLTIQRTEQRDSAMYRCASSWPYGYTFGSGTRLTVV.

This CDR3 is CASSLVAGQGFNEQFF. For the CDR3, the DNA is TGTGCCAGCAGCTTAGTCGCGGGACAGGGATTCAATGAGCAGTTCTTC. The chain links TRBV7-9 to TRBJ2-1; 9 nucleotides match TRBD1. Trimming at V came to 1 base and at J to 6 bases, leaving 7 bases not matched to a gene. This CDR3 is built from 16 residues. Germline loops: CDR1 SEHNR, CDR2 FQNEAQ (reference sequence).

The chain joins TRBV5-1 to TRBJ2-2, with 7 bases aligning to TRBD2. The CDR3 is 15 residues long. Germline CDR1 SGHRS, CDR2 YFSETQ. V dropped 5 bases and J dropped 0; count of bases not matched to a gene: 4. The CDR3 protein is CASRPSGTNTGELFF. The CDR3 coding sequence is TGCGCCAGCAGGCCAAGCGGGACGAACACCGGGGAGCTGTTTTTT.

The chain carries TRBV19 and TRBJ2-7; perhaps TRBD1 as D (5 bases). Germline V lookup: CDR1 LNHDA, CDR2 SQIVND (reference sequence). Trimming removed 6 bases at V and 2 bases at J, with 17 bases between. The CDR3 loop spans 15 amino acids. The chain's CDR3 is CASRKQATFPYEQYF. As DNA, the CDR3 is TGTGCCAGTAGGAAACAGGCGACCTTTCCCTACGAGCAGTACTTC.

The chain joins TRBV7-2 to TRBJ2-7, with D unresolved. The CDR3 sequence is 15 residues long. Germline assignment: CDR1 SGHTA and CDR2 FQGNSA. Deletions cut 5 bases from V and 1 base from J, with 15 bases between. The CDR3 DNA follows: TGTGCCAGCAGCGCCCCGGGCAGCAGATCCTACGAGCAGTACTTC. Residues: CASSAPGSRSYEQYF.

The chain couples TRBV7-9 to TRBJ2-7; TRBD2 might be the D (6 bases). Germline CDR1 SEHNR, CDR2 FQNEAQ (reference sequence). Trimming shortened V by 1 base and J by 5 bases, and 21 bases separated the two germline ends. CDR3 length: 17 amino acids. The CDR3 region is CASSLDRSITSRHEQYF. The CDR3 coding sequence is TGTGCCAGCAGCTTAGACAGGAGTATCACTAGCAGACACGAGCAGTACTTC.